This TCR beta chain was obtained from a study of blood T cell repertoires in COVID-19 (dated by TCRdb to between 2020 and 2021). Some background on the complete study: Samples from collaborators originated in the United States, Italy and Spain and spanned both the acute and convalescent phases of COVID-19. The repertoires were made available in a free public database intended to serve as a resource for research on the immune response to SARS-CoV-2. Where available, HLA class I and class II types were obtained from metadata supplied by the sample provider rather than from assay-based typing. The material from the prospective study consisted of cDNA or gDNA derived from T cells, B-cell-depleted T cells, or PBMCs. The samples were drawn from the first 160 participants of the ongoing ImmuneRACE study and from under 1,500 subjects provided by 6 global collaborators. Subjects who had been exposed to COVID-19, were actively infected with it, or had recovered from it provided the deeply sampled blood TCRbeta repertoires that made up the dataset. Sample metadata almost always included a de-identified subject ID, COVID-19 status, age in years and sex.

One collaborating source in Seattle enrolled patients during active infection and followed them longitudinally through the course of disease. Whole blood was collected in K2EDTA tubes by collaborating institutions according to the institutions' own protocols. Collaborator samples were shipped for TCRbeta analysis as frozen whole blood, isolated PBMCs, or DNA extracted from either sample type. On this clone itself: The antigen it binds to is not known. The record has no base qualities; no much larger clone is one base away.

TCRbeta CDR3 regions were amplified from genomic DNA using the immunoSEQ Assay, a bias-controlled multiplex PCR. In the original analysis: The number of nucleated cells in each sample was estimated by amplification of reference gene primers within the assay. To quantify the absolute abundance of each unique TCRbeta CDR3 rearrangement, sequence reads were collapsed and filtered. Productive Simpson clonality was computed per sample as the square root of Simpson's diversity index over productive rearrangements. As stored in TCRdb, this immuneACCESS dataset retains in-frame rearrangements with V and J assigned. A fraction of the clones does not appear; measured against another copy, unresolved V genes explain less than half of the discrepancy, and the remainder lacks a known reason. Clone size and the V and J calls come from that table; the DNA yielded D and trimming. Recorded for this sample are approximately 110,000 clones; 80% to 95% of them occurred a single time. The top ten clonotypes cover around 2.1% of the sample.

The CDR3 goes from the cysteine to the phenylalanine over 15 residues. Solely the CDR3 DNA is kept, with 45 bases framed from the first base. In the germline V gene (reference sequence), CDR1 corresponds to SGHKS and CDR2 to YYEKEE. Trimming removed 3 bases from V and 1 base from J, leaving 11 bases between the germline ends. Points the paper makes about the study in general: The amount of clinical and demographic metadata varied by source and participant and was provided uncurated.

This receptor was taken from a man in his fifties or sixties with COVID-19, enrolled during active disease. The sequenced sample consisted of peripheral blood. Recombination connected TRBV5-5 to TRBJ1-3; TRBD1 is possibly the D segment (6 matching bases). The bases read TGTGCCAGCAGCTGGAAAACAGGGTCTGGAAACACCATATATTTT. It translates to CASSWKTGSGNTIYF.